The clone carrying this T cell receptor (beta chain) was counted a few times. The antigen is unknown. This record belongs to a study of identical twins. Regarding the study as a whole: Fewer insertions marked abundant cord blood beta clonotypes; young adult naive trended weakly, memory not at all. In monozygotic twins, models underestimated the sharing of out-of-frame TCR alpha. Those out-of-frame alpha sequences shared by twins showed an excess of low generation probability. Beta out-of-frame sequences displayed a weaker excess of sharing between twins.

CDR3 length: 14 amino acids. Deletions cut 7 bases from V and 2 bases from J, with 13 bases between. CDR1 and CDR2 (germline): SGHTA, FQGNSA. In TCRdb, the 5' RACE reads were re-called with MiXCR into one record per CDR3 protein. The data contain approximately 590,000 distinct CDR3 sequences, more than 9% of them singletons. These data were likewise used in another study, on yellow fever vaccine responses in identical twins.

The chain uses TRBV7-2 and TRBJ2-3; D not resolved. The sample comprised PBMCs. This TCR came from a woman aged 18-30 years in good health. This CDR3 reads CASIFRLDTDTQYF. DNA for the CDR3: TGTGCCAGCATCTTCCGTCTGGACACAGATACGCAGTATTTT.